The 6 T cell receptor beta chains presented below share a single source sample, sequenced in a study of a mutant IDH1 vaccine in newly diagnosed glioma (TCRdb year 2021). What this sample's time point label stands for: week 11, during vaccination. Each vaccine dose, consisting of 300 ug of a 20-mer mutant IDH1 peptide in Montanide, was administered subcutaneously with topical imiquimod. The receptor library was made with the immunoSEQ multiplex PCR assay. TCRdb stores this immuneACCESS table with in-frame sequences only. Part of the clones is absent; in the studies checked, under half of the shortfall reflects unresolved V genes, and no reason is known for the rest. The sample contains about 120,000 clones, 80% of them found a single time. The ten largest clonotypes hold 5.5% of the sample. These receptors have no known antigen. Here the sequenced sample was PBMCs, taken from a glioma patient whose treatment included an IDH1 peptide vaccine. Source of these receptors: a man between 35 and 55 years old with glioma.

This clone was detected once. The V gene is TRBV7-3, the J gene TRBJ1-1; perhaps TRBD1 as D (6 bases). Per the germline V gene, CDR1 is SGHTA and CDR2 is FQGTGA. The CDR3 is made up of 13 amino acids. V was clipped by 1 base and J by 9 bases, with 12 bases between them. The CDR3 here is CASSLISGGQAFF. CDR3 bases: TGTGCCAGCAGCTTAATATCCGGGGGGCAAGCTTTCTTT.

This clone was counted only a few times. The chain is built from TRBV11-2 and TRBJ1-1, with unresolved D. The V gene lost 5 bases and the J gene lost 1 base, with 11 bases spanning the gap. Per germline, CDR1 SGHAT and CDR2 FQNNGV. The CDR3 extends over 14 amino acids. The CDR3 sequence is CASSPLTGNTEAFF. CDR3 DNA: TGTGCCAGCAGCCCATTGACGGGGAACACTGAAGCTTTCTTT.

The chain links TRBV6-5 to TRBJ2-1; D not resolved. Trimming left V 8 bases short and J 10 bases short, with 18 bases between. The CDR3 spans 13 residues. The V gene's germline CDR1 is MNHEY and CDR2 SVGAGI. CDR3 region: CASAQNQWTEQFF. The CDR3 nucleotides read TGTGCCAGCGCCCAAAATCAGTGGACCGAGCAGTTCTTC.

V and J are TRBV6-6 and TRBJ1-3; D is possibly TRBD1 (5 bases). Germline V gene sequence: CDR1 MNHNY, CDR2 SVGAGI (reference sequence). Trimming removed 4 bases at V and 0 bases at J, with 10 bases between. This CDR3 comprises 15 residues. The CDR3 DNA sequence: TGTGCCAGCAGTTCAAGACAGCGCTCTGGAAACACCATATATTTT. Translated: CASSSRQRSGNTIYF.

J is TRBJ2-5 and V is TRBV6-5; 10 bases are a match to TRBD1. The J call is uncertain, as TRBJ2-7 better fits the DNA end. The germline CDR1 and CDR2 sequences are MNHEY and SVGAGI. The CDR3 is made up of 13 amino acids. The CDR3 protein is CASSQGQGPEQYF. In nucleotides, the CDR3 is TGTGCCAGCAGTCAGGGACAGGGGCCCGAGCAGTACTTC.

As DNA, the CDR3 is TGTGCCAGTAGTATAGGGACAGGGGATATGAACACTGAAGCTTTCTTT. This encodes CASSIGTGDMNTEAFF. The chain is built from TRBV19 and TRBJ1-1; TRBD1 matches at 9 bases. Per germline, CDR1 LNHDA and CDR2 SQIVND (reference sequence). CDR3 size: 16 residues. V shed 1 base and J 0 bases; nucleotides not matched to a gene: 3.